These 32 T cell receptor beta chains were all obtained from the same sample, sequenced in a study of blood T cell repertoires in COVID-19. Generated by immunoSEQ multiplex PCR, the TCRdb table keeps only in-frame clones and is missing some. The sample includes about 210,000 clones, almost 85% of them seen just once. Input material: peripheral blood. These TCRs come from a woman in her 70s with COVID-19, enrolled during active disease.

V and J are TRBV9 and TRBJ2-1, with 11 bases that match TRBD2. J lost 4 bases, V lost 4 bases, and 4 bases had no gene match. The V gene's germline CDR1 is SGDLS and CDR2 YYNGEE. The CDR3 runs to 15 residues. In DNA, the CDR3 is TGTGCCAGCAGCTATAGCGGGGGGGAATACAATGAGCAGTTCTTC. Protein: CASSYSGGEYNEQFF.

V gene TRBV10-3 combines with J gene TRBJ1-2; maybe TRBD1 (6 bases). The CDR3 runs 13 residues. Germline loops: CDR1 ENHRY, CDR2 SYGVKD. Trimming stripped 10 bases from V and 2 bases from J, with 14 bases between. The CDR3 spells CATEQGPNYGYTF. The CDR3 DNA reads as TGTGCCACAGAACAGGGACCAAACTATGGCTACACCTTC.

This chain connects TRBV20-1 to TRBJ2-7; D unclear. This CDR3 comprises 11 residues. Trimming pared 6 bases from V and 0 bases from J, leaving 6 bases between. Looked up from germline, CDR1 is DFQATT and CDR2 is SNEGSKA (reference sequence). The CDR3 nucleotides read TGCAGTGCCCCTTCCTCCTACGAGCAGTACTTC. Translation: CSAPSSYEQYF.

Comment on this clone: Other DNA sequences within the sample encode an identical CDR3. The chain links TRBV6-2 or TRBV6-3 to TRBJ2-7; no reliable D call. Deletions cut 2 bases from V and 5 bases from J, with 7 bases between. Germline values: CDR1 MNHEY, CDR2 SVGEGT. This CDR3 is 12 amino acids long. The CDR3 DNA is TGTGCCAGCAGTTACCTGGCGGACGAGCAGTACTTC. This gives the protein CASSYLADEQYF.

The V gene is TRBV3-1 (or the pseudogene TRBV3-2), the J gene TRBJ1-1, with D possibly being TRBD1 (5 bases). Trimming removed 1 base from V and 1 base from J, with 10 bases in between. The length of the CDR3 is 15 residues. CDR1 is LGHDT and CDR2 is YNNKEL in the germline V gene (reference sequence). The CDR3 protein is CASSQGLGGNTEAFF. CDR3 coding DNA: TGTGCCAGCAGCCAAGGGCTGGGGGGGAACACTGAAGCTTTCTTT.

V and J are TRBV6-5 and TRBJ1-2; 7 bases align to TRBD1. CDR3 size: 14 residues. Germline values: CDR1 MNHEY, CDR2 SVGAGI. J was trimmed by 3 bases and V by 6 bases; bases with no gene match: 7. As DNA, the CDR3 is TGTGCCAGCAGGAAGGGGGCGGTGGACTATGGCTACACCTTC. Its protein is CASRKGAVDYGYTF.

This chain uses TRBV11-3 with TRBJ2-2; D may be TRBD2 (5 bases). V was clipped by 5 bases and J by 2 bases, with 9 bases between them. CDR3 size: 14 residues. Per the germline V gene, CDR1 is SGHNT and CDR2 is YENEEA. The CDR3 protein is CASSPGENTGELFF. In nucleotides, the CDR3 is TGTGCCAGCAGCCCCGGGGAAAACACCGGGGAGCTGTTTTTT.

This rearrangement joins TRBV7-8 to TRBJ1-1; tentatively, D is TRBD1 (6 bases). Germline assignment: CDR1 SGHVS and CDR2 FQNEAQ. With 1 base removed from V and 7 bases from J, the gap between germline ends came to 16 bases. CDR3 size: 15 residues. CDR3 residues: CASSLGMWGQDEAFF. The CDR3 DNA is TGTGCCAGCAGCTTAGGTATGTGGGGGCAAGATGAAGCTTTCTTT. Together with reference TRBV7-8 and TRBJ1-1, the CDR3 gives the full variable domain: GAGVSQSPRYKVAKRGQDVALRCDPISGHVSLFWYQQALGQGPEFLTYFQNEAQLDKSGLPSDRFFAERPEGSVSTLKIQRTQQEDSAVYLCASSLGMWGQDEAFFGQGTRLTVV.

V and J are TRBV3-1 (or the pseudogene TRBV3-2) and TRBJ2-5; no clear D gene. Per germline, CDR1 LGHDT and CDR2 YNNKEL (reference sequence). The V and J ends lost 0 bases and 5 bases respectively, with 16 bases between them. CDR3 length equals 16 residues. The CDR3 loop reads CASSQDTATTGETQYF. The CDR3 bases are TGTGCCAGCAGCCAAGATACGGCTACTACTGGGGAGACCCAGTACTTC.

This rearrangement joins TRBV19 to TRBJ2-5; D unresolved. V shed 1 base and J shed 8 bases, with 5 bases lying between them. Germline assignment: CDR1 LNHDA and CDR2 SQIVND (reference sequence). This CDR3 has 11 amino acids. Here the CDR3 DNA reads TGTGCCAGTAGTATAGGAGATACCCAGTACTTC. It specifies CASSIGDTQYF.

The chain is built from TRBV19 and TRBJ2-1, with TRBD2 matching 9 bases. The V and J ends lost 5 bases and 7 bases, in that order; junction bases with no gene match: 9. CDR1 LNHDA and CDR2 SQIVND come from the germline V gene (reference sequence). This CDR3 spans 15 amino acids. The CDR3 spells CASSRSGRRENEQFF. The CDR3 nucleotides read TGTGCCAGTAGTCGTAGCGGGAGACGGGAGAATGAGCAGTTCTTC.

The DNA of the CDR3 is TGTGCCAGCAGCACTGATCCGGGATCCTTAATTAACTATGGCTACACCTTC. Protein sequence: CASSTDPGSLINYGYTF. This chain connects TRBV11-2 to TRBJ1-2; D gene uncertain. Trimming left V 5 bases short and J 1 base short, with 20 bases between. The germline gives CDR1 SGHAT, CDR2 FQNNGV. This CDR3 has 17 residues.

The genes are TRBV7-2 and TRBJ1-1, with D perhaps TRBD1 (6 bases). CDR1 is SGHTA and CDR2 is FQGNSA in the germline V gene. The CDR3 is 14 residues long. The V and J ends lost 5 bases and 0 bases respectively, with 10 bases between them. Written as DNA, the CDR3 is TGTGCCAGCAGCCTCCGACAGGTGAACACTGAAGCTTTCTTT. Encoded protein: CASSLRQVNTEAFF.

The chain uses TRBV5-1 and TRBJ1-1; maybe TRBD1 (6 bases). This CDR3 is 14 amino acids long. Germline lookup yields CDR1 SGHRS and CDR2 YFSETQ. V shed 4 bases and J shed 1 base, with 11 bases lying between them. CDR3 DNA sequence: TGCGCCAGCAGCGGCCAGACAGGGAACACTGAAGCTTTCTTT. It translates to CASSGQTGNTEAFF.

The V and J genes are TRBV9 and TRBJ2-6; D may be TRBD1 (5 bases). The length of the CDR3 is 15 residues. Between the trimmed V and J ends, which lost 4 bases and 2 bases, there was a span of 10 bases. From germline, CDR1 is SGDLS and CDR2 YYNGEE. The CDR3 coding sequence is TGTGCCAGCAGCAATCAGGGTGCTGGGGCCAACGTCCTGACTTTC. It yields the protein CASSNQGAGANVLTF.

The chain is built from TRBV4-2 and TRBJ2-5; a possible D gene is TRBD1 (5 bases). The CDR3 contains 17 residues. Germline V gives CDR1 LGHNA, CDR2 YNFKEQ. V was shortened by 0 bases and J by 2 bases, with 16 bases between the two germline ends. The CDR3 coding sequence is TGTGCCAGCAGCCAAGATGGGTTCAGAGACAGTCAAGAGACCCAGTACTTC. This codes for CASSQDGFRDSQETQYF.

V and J are TRBV2 and TRBJ1-1; tentative D call: TRBD1 (6 bases). Trimming stripped 6 bases from V and 5 bases from J, with 16 bases between. The CDR3 loop spans 14 amino acids. Germline V lookup: CDR1 SNHLY, CDR2 FYNNEI. Here the CDR3 reads CASSGNGGLTEAFF. The CDR3 nucleotides read TGTGCCAGCAGCGGGAACGGGGGGCTAACTGAAGCTTTCTTT.

The count of this clone is one. This sample includes further DNA sequences coding for the same CDR3. The chain is built from TRBV5-1 and TRBJ2-5; 10 bases align to TRBD2. The CDR3 covers 14 residues. Trimming cost V 3 bases and J 4 bases; bases outside gene matches: 3. The V gene's germline CDR1 is SGHRS and CDR2 YFSETQ. CDR3 loop: CASSSGLARETQYF. The CDR3 region has the DNA TGCGCCAGCAGCTCGGGACTAGCGAGAGAGACCCAGTACTTC.

This chain joins TRBV10-3 and TRBJ1-1, with 7 bases fitting TRBD1. V shed 2 bases, J shed 5 bases, and the junction held 2 bases outside the gene matches. The CDR3 loop spans 13 amino acids. CDR1 and CDR2 (germline): ENHRY, SYGVKD. CDR3 DNA sequence: TGTGCCATCAGTGAGACAGGGGTTACTGAAGCTTTCTTT. Translation gives CAISETGVTEAFF.

The chain employs TRBV5-6 and TRBJ1-2, with D uncertain. The CDR3 is 15 residues long. Germline V lookup: CDR1 SGHDT, CDR2 YYEEEE. Deletions cut 0 bases from V and 0 bases from J, with 9 bases between. In nucleotides, the CDR3 is TGTGCCAGCAGCTTGGTGTCAACAACTAACTATGGCTACACCTTC. It is translated as CASSLVSTTNYGYTF.

This chain links TRBV12-5 with TRBJ2-7, with 8 bases aligning to TRBD2. The CDR3 consists of 13 residues. V trimming: 7 bases; J trimming: 0 bases; junction bases outside the gene matches: 2. Germline V gene sequence: CDR1 LGHNT, CDR2 FRNRAP. CDR3 region: CASVGTSSYEQYF. In nucleotides, the CDR3 is TGTGCTAGTGTGGGGACTAGCTCCTACGAGCAGTACTTC.

The chain links TRBV30 to TRBJ1-6; the match to TRBD1 covers 12 bases. The junction had 5 bases not matched to a gene; V was cut back by 4 bases and J by 10 bases. The CDR3 extends over 14 amino acids. Germline assignment: CDR1 GTSNPN and CDR2 SVGIG (reference sequence). As DNA, the CDR3 is TGTGCCTGGAAAAGGGACAGGGGGCTCTCACCCCTCCACTTT. It specifies CAWKRDRGLSPLHF.

The rearrangement uses TRBV19 and TRBJ1-5; 7 positions agree with TRBD1. V dropped 4 bases and J dropped 0; count of bases not matched to a gene: 15. The CDR3 is 19 residues long. Germline V gene lookup returns CDR1 LNHDA and CDR2 SQIVND (reference sequence). CDR3 region: CASSRGSGRGVYSNQPQHF. As DNA, the CDR3 is TGTGCCAGTAGTAGGGGATCCGGCAGGGGGGTATATAGCAATCAGCCCCAGCATTTT. Complete variable domain (other parts from reference TRBV19 and TRBJ1-5): DGGITQSPKYLFRKEGQNVTLSCEQNLNHDAMYWYRQDPGQGLRLIYYSQIVNDFQKGDIAEGYSVSREKKESFPLTVTSAQKNPTAFYLCASSRGSGRGVYSNQPQHFGDGTRLSIL.

A note on this clone: Other DNA sequences in this sample translate to the same CDR3. This chain uses TRBV19 with TRBJ1-5; a weak D match, TRBD1 (5 bases). CDR1 and CDR2 (germline): LNHDA, SQIVND (reference sequence). This CDR3 is built from 13 residues. V was shortened by 3 bases and J by 2 bases, with 5 bases between the two germline ends. The CDR3 region has the DNA TGTGCCAGTAGTATGACAGGCAATCAGCCCCAGCATTTT. Amino acids: CASSMTGNQPQHF.

The V gene is TRBV29-1, the J gene TRBJ1-1; possibly TRBD1 for D (5 bases). This CDR3 comprises 13 residues. CDR1 and CDR2 from the germline V gene are SQVTM and ANQGSEA. The V and J ends lost 4 bases and 0 bases respectively, with 9 bases between them. CDR3 DNA sequence: TGCAGCGTTGGACAGCCAGTGAACACTGAAGCTTTCTTT. This encodes CSVGQPVNTEAFF.

The gene calls are TRBV10-2 and TRBJ2-1, with 10 bases fitting TRBD2. This CDR3 comprises 13 residues. V shed 7 bases, J shed 7 bases, and the junction held 4 bases outside the gene matches. Germline V gene sequence: CDR1 WSHSY, CDR2 SAAADI. CDR3 amino acids: CASKPSGSNEQFF. The CDR3, as DNA: TGCGCCAGCAAACCTAGCGGGAGTAATGAGCAGTTCTTC.

The V gene is TRBV5-1, the J gene TRBJ1-3; tentatively, D is TRBD1 (5 bases). V was trimmed by 3 bases and J by 0 bases, leaving 7 bases between them. Germline V gene sequence: CDR1 SGHRS, CDR2 YFSETQ. This CDR3 contains 14 residues. Here the CDR3 reads CASSSGNSGNTIYF. The CDR3 DNA reads TGCGCCAGCAGCTCAGGGAACTCTGGAAACACCATATATTTT. Combining the CDR3 with reference TRBV5-1 and TRBJ1-3 gives the whole variable domain KAGVTQTPRYLIKTRGQQVTLSCSPISGHRSVSWYQQTPGQGLQFLFEYFSETQRNKGNFPGRFSGRQFSNSRSEMNVSTLELGDSALYLCASSSGNSGNTIYFGEGSWLTVV.

CDR3: CASSGTGFGNQPQHF. The CDR3, as DNA: TGTGCCAGCAGCGGGACAGGGTTCGGCAATCAGCCCCAGCATTTT. J is TRBJ1-5 and V is TRBV7-2, with 9 positions matching TRBD1. The CDR3 extends over 15 amino acids. The germline CDR1 and CDR2 sequences are SGHTA and FQGNSA. Germline trimming cut 5 bases from V and 2 bases from J; bases unmatched to any gene: 4.

The J gene is TRBJ1-2, the V gene TRBV7-2, with D possibly matching TRBD1 (5 bases). The CDR3 sequence is 14 residues long. V lost 7 bases to trimming and J lost 6 bases, with 18 bases between them. CDR1 and CDR2 (germline): SGHTA, FQGNSA. CDR3 protein: CASTHGVGGDGYTF. CDR3 DNA sequence: TGTGCCAGCACCCATGGGGTAGGAGGGGATGGCTACACCTTC.

This chain's CDR3 is CASSQEAGHSGNTIYF. The CDR3 DNA is TGCGCCAGCAGCCAAGAGGCGGGCCACTCTGGAAACACCATATATTTT. V usage is TRBV4-3 and J usage is TRBJ1-3; unclear D gene. Germline loops: CDR1 LGHNA, CDR2 YSLEER. The ends were cut back, 0 bases at V and 0 bases at J, with 9 bases in the middle. The CDR3 runs to 16 residues.

This chain uses TRBV13 with TRBJ2-5, with 8 positions matching TRBD2. After removal of 4 bases from V and 5 bases from J, the junction contained 6 bases not matched to a gene. The CDR3 has 14 residues. Germline CDR1 PRHDT, CDR2 FYEKMQ (reference sequence). CDR3 amino acids: CASSSRGGTETQYF. CDR3 bases: TGTGCCAGCAGCTCTCGGGGGGGGACGGAGACCCAGTACTTC. Full variable domain (remainder filled in from reference TRBV13 and TRBJ2-5): AAGVIQSPRHLIKEKRETATLKCYPIPRHDTVYWYQQGPGQDPQFLISFYEKMQSDKGSIPDRFSAQQFSDYHSELNMSSLELGDSALYFCASSSRGGTETQYFGPGTRLLVL.

The rearrangement joins TRBV24-1 to TRBJ2-3, with 7 positions matching TRBD1. Per the germline V gene, CDR1 is KGHDR and CDR2 is SFDVKD. The CDR3 contains 17 residues. The V segment lost 3 bases and the J segment 1 base; nucleotides outside the gene matches: 9. The CDR3 sequence is CATSDTRTGLRTDTQYF. CDR3 nucleotide sequence: TGTGCCACCAGTGATACTCGGACAGGTCTTCGCACAGATACGCAGTATTTT.